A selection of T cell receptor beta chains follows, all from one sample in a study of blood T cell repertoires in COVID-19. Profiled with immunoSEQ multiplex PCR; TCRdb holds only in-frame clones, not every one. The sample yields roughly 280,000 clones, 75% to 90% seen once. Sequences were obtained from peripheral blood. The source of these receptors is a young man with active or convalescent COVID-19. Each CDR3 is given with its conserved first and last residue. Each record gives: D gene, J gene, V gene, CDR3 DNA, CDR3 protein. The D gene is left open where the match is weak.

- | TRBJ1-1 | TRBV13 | TGTGCCAGCAGCTTACCCAGAGGGGAAGCTTTCTTT | CASSLPRGEAFF
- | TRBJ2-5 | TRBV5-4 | TGTGCCAGCAACGACAGACCGCAAGAGACCCAGTACTTC | CASNDRPQETQYF
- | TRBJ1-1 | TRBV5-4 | TGTGCCAGCAGCTTCCCAGGCGCGGGGCGGACTGAAGCTTTCTTT | CASSFPGAGRTEAFF
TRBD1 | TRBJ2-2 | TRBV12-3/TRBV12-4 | TGTGCCAGCAAACAGGGGCGCACCGGGGAGCTGTTTTTT | CASKQGRTGELFF
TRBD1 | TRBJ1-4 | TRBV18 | TGTGCCAGCTCACGACAGGGGGCGAATGAAAAACTGTTTTTT | CASSRQGANEKLFF
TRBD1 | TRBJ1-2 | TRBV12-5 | TGTGCTAGTGGTTTGTCACTACAGGGGACAAATGGCTACACCTTC | CASGLSLQGTNGYTF
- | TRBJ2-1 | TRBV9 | TGTGCCAGCAGCGTAGTCGGGTACAATGAGCAGTTCTTC | CASSVVGYNEQFF
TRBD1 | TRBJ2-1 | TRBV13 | TGTGCCAGCAGCGCGGACAGGTCCCGCAATGAGCAGTTCTTC | CASSADRSRNEQFF
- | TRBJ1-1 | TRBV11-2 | TGTGCCAGCAGCTTAGTTGGCAGGGGCGGTGAAGCTTTCTTT | CASSLVGRGGEAFF
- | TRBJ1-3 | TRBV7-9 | TGTGCCAGCGAGCAGGGTCCACTCTCTGGAAACACCATATATTTT | CASEQGPLSGNTIYF
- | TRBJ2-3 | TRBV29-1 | TGCAGAGGGCCCGGGGGAGATACGCAGTATTTT | CRGPGGDTQYF